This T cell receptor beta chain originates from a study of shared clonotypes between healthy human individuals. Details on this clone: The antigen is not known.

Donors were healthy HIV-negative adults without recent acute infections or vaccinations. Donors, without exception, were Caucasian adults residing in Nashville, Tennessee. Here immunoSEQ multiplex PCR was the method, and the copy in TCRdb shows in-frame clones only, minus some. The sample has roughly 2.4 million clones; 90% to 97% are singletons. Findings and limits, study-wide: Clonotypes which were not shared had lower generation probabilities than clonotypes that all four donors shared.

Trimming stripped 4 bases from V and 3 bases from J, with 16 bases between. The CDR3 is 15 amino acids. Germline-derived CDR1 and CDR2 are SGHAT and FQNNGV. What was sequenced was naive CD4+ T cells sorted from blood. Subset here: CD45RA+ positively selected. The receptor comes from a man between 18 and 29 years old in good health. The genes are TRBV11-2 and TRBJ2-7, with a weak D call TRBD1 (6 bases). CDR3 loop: CASSSRDKTSYEQYF. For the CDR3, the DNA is TGTGCCAGCAGCTCCCGGGACAAAACAAGCTACGAGCAGTACTTC.